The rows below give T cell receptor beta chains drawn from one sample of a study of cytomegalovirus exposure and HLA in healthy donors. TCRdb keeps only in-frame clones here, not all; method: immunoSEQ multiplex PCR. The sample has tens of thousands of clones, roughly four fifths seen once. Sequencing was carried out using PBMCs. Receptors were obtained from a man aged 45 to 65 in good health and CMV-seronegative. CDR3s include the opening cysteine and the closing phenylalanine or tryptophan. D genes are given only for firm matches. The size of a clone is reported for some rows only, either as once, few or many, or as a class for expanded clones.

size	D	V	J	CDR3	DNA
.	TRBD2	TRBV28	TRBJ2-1	CATRVLAASSYNEQFF	TGTGCCACCAGAGTCCTAGCGGCGAGCTCCTACAATGAGCAGTTCTTC
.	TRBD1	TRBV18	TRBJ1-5	CASSTDRGKQPQHF	TGTGCCAGCTCAACCGACAGGGGTAAGCAGCCCCAGCATTTT
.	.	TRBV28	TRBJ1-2	CASSADGSATYGYTF	TGTGCCAGCAGTGCTGACGGGTCTGCAACCTATGGCTACACCTTC
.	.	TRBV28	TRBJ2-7	CATRRTGAYEQYF	TGTGCCACCCGAAGGACTGGAGCCTACGAGCAGTACTTC
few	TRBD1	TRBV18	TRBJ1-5	CASSLVTGNQPQHF	TGTGCCAGCTCACTCGTGACAGGGAATCAGCCCCAGCATTTT
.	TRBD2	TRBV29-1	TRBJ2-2	CSVRSKREGPGELFF	TGCAGCGTTCGTTCTAAGCGGGAGGGTCCCGGGGAGCTGTTTTTT
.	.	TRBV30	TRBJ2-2	CAWSVLSLAGELFF	TGTGCCTGGAGTGTATTGTCCCTCGCCGGGGAGCTGTTTTTT
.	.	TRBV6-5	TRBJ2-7	CASSATVYEQYF	TGTGCCAGCAGTGCAACAGTCTACGAGCAGTACTTC
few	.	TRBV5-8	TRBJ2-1	CASSVYRAGGNEQFF	TGTGCCAGCAGCGTTTACCGGGCCGGCGGGAATGAGCAGTTCTTC
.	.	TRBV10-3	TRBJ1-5	CAISESGGVGQPQHF	TGTGCCATCAGTGAGTCGGGAGGTGTTGGCCAGCCCCAGCATTTT
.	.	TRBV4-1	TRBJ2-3	CASTQVAASTDTQYF	TGCGCCAGCACCCAAGTAGCGGCGAGCACAGATACGCAGTATTTT
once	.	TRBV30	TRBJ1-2	CAWKRLAGLYGYTF	TGTGCCTGGAAGAGGTTAGCAGGGTTATATGGCTACACCTTC
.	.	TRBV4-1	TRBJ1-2	CASSQVAEGLYGYTF	TGCGCCAGCAGCCAAGTAGCAGAGGGACTATATGGCTACACCTTC
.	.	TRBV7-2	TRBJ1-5	CASSSQQGQPQHF	TGTGCCAGCAGCTCCCAACAGGGACAGCCCCAGCATTTT
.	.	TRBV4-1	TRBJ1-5	CASSRRLDTERGQPQHF	TGCGCCAGCAGCCGCAGATTGGACACGGAGCGGGGGCAGCCCCAGCATTTT
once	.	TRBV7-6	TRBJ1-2	CASSLSPDSYGYTF	TGTGCCAGCAGCTTAAGCCCTGACAGCTATGGCTACACCTTC
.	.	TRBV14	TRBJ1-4	CASSQLRANEKLFF	TGTGCCAGCAGCCAACTGCGGGCTAATGAAAAACTGTTTTTT
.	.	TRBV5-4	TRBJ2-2	CASSRPTINTGELFF	TGTGCCAGCAGCCGACCGACAATCAACACCGGGGAGCTGTTTTTT
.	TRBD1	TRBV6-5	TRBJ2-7	CASSFRTGTPYEQYF	TGTGCCAGCAGTTTCCGGACAGGTACCCCCTACGAGCAGTACTTC
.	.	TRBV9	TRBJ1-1	CASSVEAQREAFF	TGTGCCAGCAGCGTAGAGGCCCAGCGAGAAGCTTTCTTT
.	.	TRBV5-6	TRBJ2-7	CASSLGQYFGEQYF	.
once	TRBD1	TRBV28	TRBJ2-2	CASRGTAAGGELFF	TGTGCCAGCAGAGGGACAGCGGCTGGCGGGGAGCTGTTTTTT
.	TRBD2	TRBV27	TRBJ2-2	CASSFQREWPGELFF	TGTGCCAGCAGTTTTCAGCGGGAGTGGCCCGGGGAGCTGTTTTTT
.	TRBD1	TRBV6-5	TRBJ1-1	CASSLDRVRPEAFF	TGTGCCAGCAGCCTCGACAGGGTCCGACCTGAAGCTTTCTTT
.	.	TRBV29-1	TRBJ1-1	CSALVGRNTEAFF	TGCAGCGCTCTTGTGGGGCGGAACACTGAAGCTTTCTTT
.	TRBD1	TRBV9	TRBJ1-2	CASSVRTGDITNYGYTF	TGTGCCAGCAGCGTAAGGACAGGGGATATAACTAACTATGGCTACACCTTC
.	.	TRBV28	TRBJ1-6	CASSRTGSSYNSPLHF	TGTGCCAGCAGTCGAACAGGAAGCTCCTATAATTCACCCCTCCACTTT
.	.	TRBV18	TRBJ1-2	CASSPQLTAHYGYTF	TGTGCCAGCTCACCACAGCTGACAGCACACTATGGCTACACCTTC
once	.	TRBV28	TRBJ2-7	CASSARLGAYEQYF	TGTGCCAGCAGTGCCCGACTGGGAGCCTACGAGCAGTACTTC
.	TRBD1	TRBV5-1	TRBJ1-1	CASSRTGKMNTEAFF	TGCGCCAGCAGCCGGACAGGGAAGATGAACACTGAAGCTTTCTTT
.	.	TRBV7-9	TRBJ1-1	CASSLKQNTEAFF	TGTGCCAGCAGCTTAAAACAGAACACTGAAGCTTTCTTT
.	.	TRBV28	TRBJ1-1	CASSFRTKNTEAFF	TGTGCCAGCAGTTTCCGCACAAAGAACACTGAAGCTTTCTTT
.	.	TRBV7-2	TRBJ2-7	CASSSGGISYEQYF	TGTGCCAGCAGCTCTGGGGGGATCTCCTACGAGCAGTACTTC
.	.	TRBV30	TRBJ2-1	CAWRPKWNEQFF	TGTGCCTGGAGGCCTAAATGGAATGAGCAGTTCTTC
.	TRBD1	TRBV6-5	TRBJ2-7	CASSRQGAREQYF	TGTGCCAGCAGTAGACAGGGGGCGAGGGAGCAGTACTTC
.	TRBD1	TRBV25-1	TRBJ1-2	CASRPTTGTGYGYTF	TGTGCCAGCAGACCTACCACCGGGACAGGGTACGGCTACACCTTC
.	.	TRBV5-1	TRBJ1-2	CASSPRTDNYGYTF	TGCGCCAGCAGTCCCAGGACAGACAACTATGGCTACACCTTC
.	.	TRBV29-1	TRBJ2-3	CSFVRDFYGYTDTQYF	TGCAGCTTCGTCAGGGATTTCTACGGGTACACAGATACGCAGTATTTT
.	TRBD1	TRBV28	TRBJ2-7	CASSLAGTGSYEQYF	TGTGCCAGCAGTTTGGCCGGGACAGGGTCCTACGAGCAGTACTTC
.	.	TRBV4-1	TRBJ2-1	CASSQDGLAPYNEQFF	TGCGCCAGCAGCCAAGATGGGCTAGCGCCATACAATGAGCAGTTCTTC
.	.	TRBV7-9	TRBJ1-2	CSSSSTGIGYTF	TGTTCCAGCAGCAGTACAGGGATTGGCTACACCTTC
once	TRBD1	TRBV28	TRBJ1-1	CASSLNTGAAFF	TGTGCCAGCAGTCTTAATACAGGGGCCGCTTTCTTT
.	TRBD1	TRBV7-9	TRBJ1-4	CASSPDRGLDEKLFF	TGTGCCAGCAGCCCAGACAGGGGGCTCGATGAAAAACTGTTTTTT
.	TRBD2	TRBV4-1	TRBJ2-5	CASSEEAQREVWEQYF	TGCGCCAGCAGCGAAGAGGCGCAGCGGGAGGTGTGGGAGCAGTACTTC
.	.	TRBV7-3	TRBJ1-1	CASSSREGTEAFF	TGTGCCAGCAGCTCCAGGGAAGGGACTGAAGCTTTCTTT
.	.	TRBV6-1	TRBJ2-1	CASSEVQQDYNEQFF	TGTGCCAGCAGTGAAGTCCAACAGGACTACAATGAGCAGTTCTTC
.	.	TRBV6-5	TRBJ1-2	CASRPGPDYGYTF	TGTGCCAGCAGGCCGGGTCCGGACTATGGCTACACCTTC
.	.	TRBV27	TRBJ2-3	CASNVPGDTQYF	TGTGCCAGTAATGTCCCCGGGGATACGCAGTATTTT
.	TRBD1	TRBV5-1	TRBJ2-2	CASSLGQGATGELFF	TGCGCCAGCAGCTTGGGACAGGGTGCGACCGGGGAGCTGTTTTTT
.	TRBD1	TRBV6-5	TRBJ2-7	CASKKQGDYEQYF	TGTGCCAGCAAAAAACAGGGGGACTACGAGCAGTACTTC
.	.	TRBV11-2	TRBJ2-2	CASRKRKDWDNTGELFF	TGTGCCAGCAGGAAACGGAAGGACTGGGATAACACCGGGGAGCTGTTTTTT
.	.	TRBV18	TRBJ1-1	CASSPTGGNTEAFF	TGTGCCAGCTCACCAACAGGCGGGAACACTGAAGCTTTCTTT